Shown below are 11 T cell receptor beta chains from a single sample sequenced in a study of cytomegalovirus exposure and HLA in healthy donors. This PCR relied on a set of 60 Vbeta primers and 13 Jbeta primers. Assay: immunoSEQ multiplex PCR; the TCRdb copy retains only in-frame clones and omits some. The sample has 100,000 to 120,000 clones, about 73% seen once. Sample: PBMCs. These receptors were taken from a woman aged 25 to 39 in good health and CMV-seronegative.

In regard to this clone: The junction departs from germline at one end; a sequencing error may be responsible. In nucleotides, the CDR3 is TGTGTCATCAGTGAGTCCACGGACAGTGAAGCTTTCTTT. Its protein is CVISESTDSEAFF. The chain employs TRBV10-3 and TRBJ1-1, with TRBD1 as a possible D gene (6 bases). CDR1 is ENHRY, CDR2 SYGVKD, per germline. The CDR3 is 13 amino acids.

This clone was detected once. The rearrangement uses TRBV29-1 and TRBJ1-1, with D possibly matching TRBD1 (5 bases). The germline gives CDR1 SQVTM, CDR2 ANQGSEA. This CDR3 is 12 amino acids long. V lost 4 bases and J lost 4, with 10 bases in between. The CDR3 DNA follows: TGCAGCGTTGTCCCCCAGGGCACTGAAGCTTTCTTT. Its protein is CSVVPQGTEAFF.

This clone was seen a few times. The V call is TRBV27, the J call TRBJ1-5, with 10 positions matching TRBD1. CDR3 length: 14 residues. J lost 4 bases, V lost 6 bases, and 3 bases had no gene match. Germline CDR1 and CDR2: MNHEY and SMNVEV (reference sequence). CDR3 amino acids: CASSVGQGNQPQHF. CDR3 coding DNA: TGTGCCAGCAGCGTGGGACAGGGGAATCAGCCCCAGCATTTT.

CDR3 amino acids: CASSHEGQGYYEQYF. CDR3 DNA sequence: TGCGCCAGCAGCCACGAAGGACAGGGCTACTACGAGCAGTACTTC. The genes are TRBV4-3 and TRBJ2-7; 8 positions match TRBD1. Germline V lookup: CDR1 LGHNA, CDR2 YSLEER. The CDR3 extends over 15 amino acids. The V segment lost 3 bases and the J segment 3 bases; nucleotides outside the gene matches: 7.

This clone was counted a few times. V and J are TRBV5-8 and TRBJ1-6, with a possible D match to TRBD1 (6 bases). The CDR3 loop spans 14 amino acids. Trimming removed 2 bases at V and 7 bases at J, with 10 bases between. CDR1 SGHTS and CDR2 YDEGEE come from the germline V gene. CDR3 loop: CASSFYRDNSPLHF. CDR3 in DNA: TGTGCCAGCAGCTTCTACAGGGACAATTCACCCCTCCACTTT.

The chain has TRBV5-8 and TRBJ2-1; D is possibly TRBD1 (5 bases). The CDR3 is 15 residues long. The V gene's germline CDR1 is SGHTS and CDR2 YDEGEE. Trimming stripped 7 bases from V and 5 bases from J, with 19 bases between. CDR3: CASLNFGEGDNEQFF. CDR3 nucleotide sequence: TGTGCCAGCCTCAATTTTGGGGAAGGGGACAATGAGCAGTTCTTC. Filled out from reference TRBV5-8 and TRBJ2-1, the complete variable domain reads EAGVTQSPTHLIKTRGQQATLRCSPISGHTSVYWYQQALGLGLQFLLWYDEGEERNRGNFPPRFSGRQFPNYSSELNVNALELEDSALYLCASLNFGEGDNEQFFGPGTRLTVL.

The chain combines TRBV29-1 with TRBJ2-5, with TRBD2 as a possible D gene (6 bases). Trimming pared 5 bases from V and 4 bases from J, leaving 8 bases between. Germline CDR1 and CDR2: SQVTM and ANQGSEA. The CDR3 extends over 11 amino acids. The CDR3 coding sequence is TGCAGCGTTATGGGGGGAGAGACCCAGTACTTC. This translates into CSVMGGETQYF.

In its sample, this clone was seen a few times. This chain connects TRBV5-1 to TRBJ2-7; D is unresolved. The CDR3 spans 14 residues. Trimming took 0 bases from V and 2 from J, leaving 9 bases between them. CDR1 SGHRS and CDR2 YFSETQ come from the germline V gene. The CDR3 DNA is TGCGCCAGCAGCTTGGTGGTACAGCCCTACGAGCAGTACTTC. Residues: CASSLVVQPYEQYF.

The chain couples TRBV7-9 to TRBJ2-6, with D maybe TRBD1 (6 bases). V was cut by 5 bases and J by 0 bases, with 11 bases left in between. Germline lookup yields CDR1 SEHNR and CDR2 FQNEAQ (reference sequence). The CDR3 is 16 residues long. CDR3 amino acids: CASSRAGASGANVLTF. In DNA form, the CDR3 reads TGTGCCAGCAGCCGAGCAGGGGCCTCTGGGGCCAACGTCCTGACTTTC. Full variable domain (rest looked up from reference TRBV7-9 and TRBJ2-6): DTGVSQNPRHKITKRGQNVTFRCDPISEHNRLYWYRQTLGQGPEFLTYFQNEAQLEKSRLLSDRFSAERPKGSFSTLEIQRTEQGDSAMYLCASSRAGASGANVLTFGAGSRLTVL.

The chain couples TRBV29-1 to TRBJ2-3; D might be TRBD2 (5 bases). Per germline, CDR1 SQVTM and CDR2 ANQGSEA. There are 12 residues in the CDR3. V lost 4 bases and J lost 2, with 7 bases in between. The CDR3 DNA reads as TGCAGCGTTGTAGCGACCACAGATACGCAGTATTTT. It codes for CSVVATTDTQYF.

The J gene is TRBJ2-1, the V gene TRBV28; D is possibly TRBD2 (5 bases). From germline, CDR1 is MDHEN and CDR2 SYDVKM. This CDR3 spans 14 amino acids. V was clipped by 5 bases and J by 6 bases, with 14 bases between them. This chain's CDR3 is CASSPPPAVNEQFF. CDR3 nucleotides: TGTGCCAGCAGTCCCCCCCCAGCGGTCAATGAGCAGTTCTTC.